This TCR beta chain was sequenced for a study of post-analysis software for immune sequencing data. The study, taken as a whole, reports: The study found TRBV5-6, TRBV5-1 and TRBV20-1 among about five TRBV segments more frequent in patients than controls.

CDR3 size: 17 residues. Germline V lookup: CDR1 SGHAT, CDR2 FQNNGV. Remarks on this clonotype: Antigen specificity is unknown.

Unique molecular identifiers featured in each of the TCR beta cDNA libraries. Each batch of about 0.95 to 11 million T cells produced some 450,000 cDNA molecules. TCRdb fed the PCR reads into MiXCR, producing one record per CDR3 protein. The sample consists of 450,000 to 650,000 distinct CDR3 sequences, around 47% of them appearing once. V usage is TRBV11-2 and J usage is TRBJ2-4; 7 bases map to TRBD2. The tail of the sequence fits TRBJ2-7 better, so the J call may be wrong. This clonotype originated in a girl between 5 and 17 years old with multiple sclerosis. The sample was blood. The CDR3 DNA is TGTGCCAGCAGCTTAGATCGGAGGGCTAGCGGACCCTACGAGCAGTACTTC. Encoded protein: CASSLDRRASGPYEQYF.